The clone carrying this T cell receptor (beta chain) has just one count. What it binds is unknown. The CDR3 is 14 amino acids. Trimming pared 7 bases from V and 0 bases from J, leaving 12 bases between. CDR1 and CDR2 from the germline V gene are MDHEN and SYDVKM. This sample is part of a study of immune cell composition in non-small cell lung cancer. Findings and limits, study-wide: Clones >0.5% enriched in tumour were rarer in adenocarcinoma (33%) than squamous (75%).

This table comes from immunoSEQ multiplex PCR, and its TCRdb copy is limited to in-frame clones, with some not included. The repertoire holds roughly 2,000 clones, with around 88% as singletons. The gene calls are TRBV28 and TRBJ1-1; D is unclear. Material: lung tumor tissue. This TCR derives from a human donor with non-small cell lung cancer. CDR3 sequence: CASTPTKLNTEAFF. In nucleotides, the CDR3 is TGTGCCAGCACCCCGACTAAGTTGAACACTGAAGCTTTCTTT.